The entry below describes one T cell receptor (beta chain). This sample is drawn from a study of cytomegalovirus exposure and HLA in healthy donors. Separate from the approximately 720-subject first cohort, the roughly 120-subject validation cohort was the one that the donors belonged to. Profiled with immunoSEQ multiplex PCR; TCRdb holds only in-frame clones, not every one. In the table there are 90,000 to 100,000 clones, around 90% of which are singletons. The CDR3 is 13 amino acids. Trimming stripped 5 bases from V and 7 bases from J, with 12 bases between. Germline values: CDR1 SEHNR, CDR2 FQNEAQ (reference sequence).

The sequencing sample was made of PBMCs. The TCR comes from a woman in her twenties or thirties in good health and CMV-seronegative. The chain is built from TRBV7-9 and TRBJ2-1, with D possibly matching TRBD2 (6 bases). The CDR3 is CASSLGTFNEQFF. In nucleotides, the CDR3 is TGTGCCAGCAGCCTCGGGACTTTTAATGAGCAGTTCTTC. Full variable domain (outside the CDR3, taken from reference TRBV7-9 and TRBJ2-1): DTGVSQNPRHKITKRGQNVTFRCDPISEHNRLYWYRQTLGQGPEFLTYFQNEAQLEKSRLLSDRFSAERPKGSFSTLEIQRTEQGDSAMYLCASSLGTFNEQFFGPGTRLTVL.